These 9 T cell receptor beta chains came from one sample sequenced in a study of shared clonotypes between healthy human individuals. CD8 cells regarded as naive lacked CD45RO, were positively chosen for CCR7, and omitted terminally differentiated effector memory CD45RA+ cells. Assay used: immunoSEQ multiplex PCR; TCRdb lists only in-frame clones, some missing. There are 2 million to 2.5 million clones in the sample; 85% to 95% occur only once, and approximately 1.2% lies in the top ten. The sequenced sample was naive CD8+ T cells sorted from blood. Receptors were obtained from a man aged 18 to 35 in good health.

The gene calls are TRBV9 and TRBJ1-1; D is undetermined. Germline V gene sequence: CDR1 SGDLS, CDR2 YYNGEE. The CDR3 consists of 12 residues. V was pared by 3 bases and J by 4 bases, with 7 bases between. For the CDR3, the DNA is TGTGCCAGCAGCGGGGCAGCCACTGAAGCTTTCTTT. This sequence encodes CASSGAATEAFF.

The chain has TRBV27 and TRBJ2-2, with D unclear. Germline-derived CDR1 and CDR2 are MNHEY and SMNVEV (reference sequence). Deletions cut 3 bases from V and 7 bases from J, with 18 bases between. The CDR3 extends over 16 amino acids. In nucleotides, the CDR3 is TGTGCCAGCAGTTTCCAACCCCCAGGTTTACGCGGGGAGCTGTTTTTT. As protein: CASSFQPPGLRGELFF.

The sample holds one count of this clone. The chain has TRBV4-1 and TRBJ2-7; 9 nucleotides align to TRBD1. Germline-derived CDR1 and CDR2 are MGHRA and YSYEKL. The CDR3 runs to 15 residues. Losses at the gene ends were 2 bases for V and 7 bases for J; bases not matched to a gene: 9. In DNA form, the CDR3 reads TGCGCCAGCAGCCAAAGGGGACAGGGAGACGGGGAGCAGTACTTC. As protein: CASSQRGQGDGEQYF.

This clone was recorded once. V usage is TRBV6-5 and J usage is TRBJ1-4; D uncertain. Deletions cut 6 bases from V and 2 bases from J, with 13 bases between. From germline, CDR1 is MNHEY and CDR2 SVGAGI. The length of the CDR3 is 15 residues. CDR3 sequence reads: CASSRTVGTNEKLFF. In DNA, the CDR3 is TGTGCCAGCAGCCGCACGGTCGGGACTAATGAAAAACTGTTTTTT.

This clone was picked up a small number of times. V and J are TRBV6-5 and TRBJ1-2, with TRBD1 as a possible D gene (5 bases). This CDR3 spans 13 amino acids. V was clipped by 5 bases and J by 4 bases, with 11 bases between them. The germline V gene encodes CDR1 MNHEY and CDR2 SVGAGI. CDR3 bases: TGTGCCAGCAGTAACACCGGGACCTATGGCTACACCTTC. Translation: CASSNTGTYGYTF.

This chain connects TRBV30 to TRBJ2-2; D ambiguous. Germline CDR1 and CDR2: GTSNPN and SVGIG (reference sequence). Trimming shortened V by 0 bases and J by 4 bases, and 9 bases separated the two germline ends. This CDR3 spans 14 amino acids. For the CDR3, the DNA is TGTGCCTGGAGTGTAAGGCCTAGCACCGGGGAGCTGTTTTTT. Its protein product is CAWSVRPSTGELFF. The full variable domain, its missing parts supplied by reference TRBV30 and TRBJ2-2, is SQTIHQWPATLVQPVGSPLSLECTVEGTSNPNLYWYRQAAGRGLQLLFYSVGIGQISSEVPQNLSASRPQDRQFILSSKKLLLSDSGFYLCAWSVRPSTGELFFGEGSRLTVL.

This clone appeared a single time. An end of the junction does not agree with germline; a read error may underlie this. The chain employs TRBV27 and TRBJ2-7; weak D call: TRBD1 (6 bases). The CDR3 has 13 amino acids. Germline CDR1 MNHEY, CDR2 SMNVEV (reference sequence). In DNA form, the CDR3 reads TGTGCCAGCAGCCACCGTGGACAGTACGGGCAGTACTTC. Amino acids: CASSHRGQYGQYF.

The chain has TRBV7-9 and TRBJ2-7, with D possibly being TRBD1 or TRBD2 (5 bases each). From germline, CDR1 is SEHNR and CDR2 FQNEAQ (reference sequence). V dropped 6 bases and J dropped 6 bases, with 15 bases sitting between them. CDR3 length equals 13 residues. In nucleotides, the CDR3 is TGTGCCAGCAGGCATGAGGGTGGGACCGAGCAGTACTTC. Its translation is CASRHEGGTEQYF. The variable domain in full, with the rest retrieved from reference TRBV7-9 and TRBJ2-7, is DTGVSQNPRHKITKRGQNVTFRCDPISEHNRLYWYRQTLGQGPEFLTYFQNEAQLEKSRLLSDRFSAERPKGSFSTLEIQRTEQGDSAMYLCASRHEGGTEQYFGPGTRLTVT.

This sequence joins TRBV7-9 and TRBJ2-7; no clear D gene. The germline V and J ends were trimmed by 1 base and 4 bases, with 14 bases remaining between them. Looked up from germline, CDR1 is SEHNR and CDR2 is FQNEAQ (reference sequence). The CDR3 consists of 15 residues. This CDR3 is CASSLGSGASYEQYF. CDR3 bases: TGTGCCAGCAGCTTAGGGTCAGGAGCCTCTTACGAGCAGTACTTC.